This T cell receptor (beta chain) was retrieved from a study of cytomegalovirus exposure and HLA in healthy donors. Study-level points and caveats: Among the CMV-associated chains, a few were confirmed in vitro as specific for CMV antigens. The listing of 150 to 200 TCR beta chains classed them as cytomegalovirus-associated.

Points on this clone: Its antigen remains unknown.

Germline CDR1 ENHRY, CDR2 SYGVKD. CDR3 length equals 12 residues. Trimming left V 10 bases short and J 3 bases short, with 13 bases between. Profiled with immunoSEQ multiplex PCR; TCRdb holds only in-frame clones, not every one. The table has about 130,000 clones, 88% seen once. Sequenced: PBMCs. The chain combines TRBV10-3 with TRBJ2-7; possibly TRBD1 for D (5 bases). The TCR was taken from a man in his thirties or forties in good health and CMV-seronegative. The DNA for the CDR3 is TGTGCCACCCGGGCGCAGGGCTACGAGCAGTACTTC. Protein product: CATRAQGYEQYF.